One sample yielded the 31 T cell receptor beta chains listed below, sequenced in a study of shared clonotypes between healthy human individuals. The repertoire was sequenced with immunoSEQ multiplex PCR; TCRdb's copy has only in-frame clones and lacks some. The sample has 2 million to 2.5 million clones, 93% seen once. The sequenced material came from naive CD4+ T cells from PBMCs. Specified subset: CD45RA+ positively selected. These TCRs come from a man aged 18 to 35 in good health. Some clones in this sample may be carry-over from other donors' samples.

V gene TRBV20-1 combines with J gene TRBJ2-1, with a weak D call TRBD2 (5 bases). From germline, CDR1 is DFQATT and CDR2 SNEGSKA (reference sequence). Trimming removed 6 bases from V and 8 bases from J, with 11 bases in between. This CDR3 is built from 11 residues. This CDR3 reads CSATRADEQFF. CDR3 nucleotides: TGCAGTGCCACTAGAGCCGATGAGCAGTTCTTC.

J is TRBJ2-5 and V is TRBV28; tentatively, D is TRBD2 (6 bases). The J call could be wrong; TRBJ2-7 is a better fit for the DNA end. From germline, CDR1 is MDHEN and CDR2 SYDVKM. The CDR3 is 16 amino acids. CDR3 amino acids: CASRRRSGLALVEQYF. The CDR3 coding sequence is TGTGCCAGCAGAAGAAGATCGGGACTGGCTCTTGTCGAGCAGTACTTC.

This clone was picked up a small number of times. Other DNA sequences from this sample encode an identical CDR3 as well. The CDR3 DNA is TGTGCCAGCAGTTTAGACAGAGTCACTGAAGCTTTCTTT. Amino acid sequence: CASSLDRVTEAFF. The V call is TRBV28, the J call TRBJ1-1, with D possibly TRBD1 on 5 matching bases. Germline CDR1 and CDR2: MDHEN and SYDVKM. The CDR3 is made up of 13 amino acids. Trimming took off 2 bases at V and 4 bases at J, with 8 bases between the two ends.

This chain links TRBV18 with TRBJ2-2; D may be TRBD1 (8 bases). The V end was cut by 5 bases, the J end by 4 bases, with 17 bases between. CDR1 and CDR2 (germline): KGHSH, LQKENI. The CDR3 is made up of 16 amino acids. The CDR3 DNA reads TGTGCCAGCTCAATTGGACAGGGAGGGAGCACCGGGGAGCTGTTTTTT. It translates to CASSIGQGGSTGELFF.

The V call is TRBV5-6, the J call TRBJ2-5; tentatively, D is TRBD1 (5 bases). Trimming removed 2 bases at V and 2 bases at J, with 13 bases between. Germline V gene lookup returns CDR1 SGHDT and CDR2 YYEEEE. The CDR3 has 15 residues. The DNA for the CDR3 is TGTGCCAGCAGCTTCCGGCAGGGTATACAAGAGACCCAGTACTTC. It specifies CASSFRQGIQETQYF.

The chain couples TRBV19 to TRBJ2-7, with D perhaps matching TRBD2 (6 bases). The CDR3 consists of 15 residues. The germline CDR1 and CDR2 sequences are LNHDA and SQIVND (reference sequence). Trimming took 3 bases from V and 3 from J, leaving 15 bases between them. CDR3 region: CASSIGGGQNYEQYF. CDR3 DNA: TGTGCCAGTAGTATCGGGGGAGGCCAAAACTACGAGCAGTACTTC. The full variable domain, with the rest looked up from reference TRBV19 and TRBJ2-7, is DGGITQSPKYLFRKEGQNVTLSCEQNLNHDAMYWYRQDPGQGLRLIYYSQIVNDFQKGDIAEGYSVSREKKESFPLTVTSAQKNPTAFYLCASSIGGGQNYEQYFGPGTRLTVT.

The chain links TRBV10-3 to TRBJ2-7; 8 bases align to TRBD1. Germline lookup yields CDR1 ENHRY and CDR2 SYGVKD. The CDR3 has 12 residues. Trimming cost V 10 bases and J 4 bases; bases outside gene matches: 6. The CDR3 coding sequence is TGTGCCACGGCCGGGACAGGATACGAGCAGTACTTC. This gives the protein CATAGTGYEQYF.

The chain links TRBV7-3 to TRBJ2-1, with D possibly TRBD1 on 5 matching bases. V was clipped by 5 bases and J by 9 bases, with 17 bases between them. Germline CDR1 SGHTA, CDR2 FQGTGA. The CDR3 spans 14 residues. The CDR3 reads CASSPNSDIAEQFF. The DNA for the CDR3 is TGTGCCAGCAGCCCTAATTCGGACATAGCTGAGCAGTTCTTC.

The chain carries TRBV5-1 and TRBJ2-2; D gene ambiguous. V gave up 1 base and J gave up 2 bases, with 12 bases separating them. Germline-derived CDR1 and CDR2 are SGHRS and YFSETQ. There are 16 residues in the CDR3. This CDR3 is CASSLFVGSNTGELFF. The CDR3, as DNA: TGCGCCAGCAGCTTGTTCGTCGGCAGCAACACCGGGGAGCTGTTTTTT.

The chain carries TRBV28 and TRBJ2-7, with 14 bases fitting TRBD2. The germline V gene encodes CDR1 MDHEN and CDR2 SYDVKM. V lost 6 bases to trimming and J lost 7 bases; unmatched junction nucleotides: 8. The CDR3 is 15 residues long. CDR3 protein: CASRPGTSGSGEQYF. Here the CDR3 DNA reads TGTGCCAGCAGACCCGGGACTAGCGGGAGCGGTGAGCAGTACTTC.

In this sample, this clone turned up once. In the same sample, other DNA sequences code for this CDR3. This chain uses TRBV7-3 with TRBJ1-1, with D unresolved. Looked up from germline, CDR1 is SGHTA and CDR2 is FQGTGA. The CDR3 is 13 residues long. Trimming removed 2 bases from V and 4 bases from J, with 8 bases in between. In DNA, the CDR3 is TGTGCCAGCAGCTTAGGCGGAGGCACTGAAGCTTTCTTT. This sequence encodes CASSLGGGTEAFF.

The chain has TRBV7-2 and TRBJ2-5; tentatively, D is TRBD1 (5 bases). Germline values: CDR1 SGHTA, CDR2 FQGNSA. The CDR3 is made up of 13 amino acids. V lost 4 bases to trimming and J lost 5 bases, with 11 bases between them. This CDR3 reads CASSSAGYETQYF. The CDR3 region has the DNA TGTGCCAGCAGCTCCGCAGGGTACGAGACCCAGTACTTC.

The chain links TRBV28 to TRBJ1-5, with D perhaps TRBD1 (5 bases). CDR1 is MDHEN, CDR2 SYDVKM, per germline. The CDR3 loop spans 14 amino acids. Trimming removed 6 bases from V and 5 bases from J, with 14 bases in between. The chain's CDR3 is CASRLGTSHQPQHF. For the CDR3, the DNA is TGTGCCAGCAGACTAGGGACCTCGCATCAGCCCCAGCATTTT.

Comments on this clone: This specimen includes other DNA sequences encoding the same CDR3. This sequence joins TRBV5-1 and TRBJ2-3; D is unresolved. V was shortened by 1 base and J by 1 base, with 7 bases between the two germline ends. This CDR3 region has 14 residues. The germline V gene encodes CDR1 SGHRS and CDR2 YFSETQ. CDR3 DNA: TGCGCCAGCAGCTTGACGGCCGGCACAGATACGCAGTATTTT. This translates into CASSLTAGTDTQYF. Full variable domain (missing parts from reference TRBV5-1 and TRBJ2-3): KAGVTQTPRYLIKTRGQQVTLSCSPISGHRSVSWYQQTPGQGLQFLFEYFSETQRNKGNFPGRFSGRQFSNSRSEMNVSTLELGDSALYLCASSLTAGTDTQYFGPGTRLTVL.

CDR3 nucleotide sequence: TGTGCCAGCAGAAACAGGGGGATAAACACTGAAGCTTTCTTT. Translated: CASRNRGINTEAFF. This sequence joins TRBV6-1 and TRBJ1-1; 8 nucleotides agree with TRBD1. Germline CDR1 reads MNHNS; CDR2 reads SASEGT. The trim removed 6 bases at V and 2 bases at J, leaving 5 bases unmatched. The CDR3 runs to 14 residues.

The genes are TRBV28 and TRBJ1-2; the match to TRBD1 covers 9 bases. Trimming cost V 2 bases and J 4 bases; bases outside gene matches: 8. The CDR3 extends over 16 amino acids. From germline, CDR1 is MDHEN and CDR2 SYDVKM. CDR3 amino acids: CASSLGQGSGFYGYTF. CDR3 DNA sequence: TGTGCCAGCAGTTTAGGACAGGGGTCGGGGTTCTATGGCTACACCTTC.

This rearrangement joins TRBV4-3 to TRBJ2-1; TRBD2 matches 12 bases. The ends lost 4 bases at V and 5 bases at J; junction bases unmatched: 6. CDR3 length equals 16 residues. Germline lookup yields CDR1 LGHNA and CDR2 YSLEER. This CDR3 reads CASSRILAGGNNEQFF. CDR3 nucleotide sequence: TGCGCCAGCAGCCGAATCCTAGCGGGAGGGAACAATGAGCAGTTCTTC.

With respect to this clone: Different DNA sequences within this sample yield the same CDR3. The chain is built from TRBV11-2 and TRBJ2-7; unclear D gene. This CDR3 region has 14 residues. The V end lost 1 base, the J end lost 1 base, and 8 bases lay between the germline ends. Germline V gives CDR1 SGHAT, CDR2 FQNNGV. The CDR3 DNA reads TGTGCCAGCAGCTTAGGTGGTACTTCCTACGAGCAGTACTTC. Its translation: CASSLGGTSYEQYF.

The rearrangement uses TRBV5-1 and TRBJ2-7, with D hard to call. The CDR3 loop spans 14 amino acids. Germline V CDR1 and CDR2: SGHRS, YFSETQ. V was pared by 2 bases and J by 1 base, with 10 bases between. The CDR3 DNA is TGCGCCAGCAGCTTTAATCAGGCGTCCTACGAGCAGTACTTC. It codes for CASSFNQASYEQYF.

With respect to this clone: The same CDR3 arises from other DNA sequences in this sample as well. CDR3 residues: CAWSVGSSGNTIYF. CDR3 DNA: TGTGCCTGGAGCGTGGGTAGCTCTGGAAACACCATATATTTT. V and J are TRBV30 and TRBJ1-3, with no clear D. Per germline, CDR1 GTSNPN and CDR2 SVGIG (reference sequence). V was trimmed by 3 bases and J by 0 bases, leaving 9 bases between them. The CDR3 totals 14 residues.

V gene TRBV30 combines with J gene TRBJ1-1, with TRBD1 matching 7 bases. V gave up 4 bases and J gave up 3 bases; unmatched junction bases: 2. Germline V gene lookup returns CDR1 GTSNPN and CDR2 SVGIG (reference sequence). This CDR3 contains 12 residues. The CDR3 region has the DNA TGTGCCTGGACAGGGGGTTACACTGAAGCTTTCTTT. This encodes CAWTGGYTEAFF.

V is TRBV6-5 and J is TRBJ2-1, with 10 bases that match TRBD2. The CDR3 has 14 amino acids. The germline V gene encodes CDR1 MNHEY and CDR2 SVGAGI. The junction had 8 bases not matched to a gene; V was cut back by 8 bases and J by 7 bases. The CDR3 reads CASYPSGSKNEQFF. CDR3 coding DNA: TGTGCCAGCTATCCTAGCGGGAGTAAGAATGAGCAGTTCTTC.

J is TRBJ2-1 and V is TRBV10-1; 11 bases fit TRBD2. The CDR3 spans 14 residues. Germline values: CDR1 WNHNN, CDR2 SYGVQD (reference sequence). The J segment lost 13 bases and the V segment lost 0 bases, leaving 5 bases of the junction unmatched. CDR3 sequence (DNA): TGCGCCAGCAGTGAGTCGATAGCGGGAGGGCCTCAGTTCTTC. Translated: CASSESIAGGPQFF.

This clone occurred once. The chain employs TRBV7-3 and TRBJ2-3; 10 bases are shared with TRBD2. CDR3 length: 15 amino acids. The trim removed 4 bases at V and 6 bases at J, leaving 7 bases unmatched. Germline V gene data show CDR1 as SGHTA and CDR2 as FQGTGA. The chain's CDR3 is CASSYVAGGWDTQYF. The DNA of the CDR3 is TGTGCCAGCAGCTATGTAGCGGGAGGCTGGGATACGCAGTATTTT.

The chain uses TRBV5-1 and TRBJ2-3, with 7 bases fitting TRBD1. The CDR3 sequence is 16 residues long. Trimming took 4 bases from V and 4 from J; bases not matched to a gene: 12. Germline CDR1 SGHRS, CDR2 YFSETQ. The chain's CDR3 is CASSPPTGAGADTQYF. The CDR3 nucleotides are TGCGCCAGCAGCCCCCCAACAGGGGCCGGTGCAGATACGCAGTATTTT.

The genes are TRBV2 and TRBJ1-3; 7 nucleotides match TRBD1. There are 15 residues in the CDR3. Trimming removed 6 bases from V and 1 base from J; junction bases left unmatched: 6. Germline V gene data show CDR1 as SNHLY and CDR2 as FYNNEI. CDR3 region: CASRRQGSSGNTIYF. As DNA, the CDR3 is TGTGCCAGCAGGAGACAGGGTTCATCTGGAAACACCATATATTTT.

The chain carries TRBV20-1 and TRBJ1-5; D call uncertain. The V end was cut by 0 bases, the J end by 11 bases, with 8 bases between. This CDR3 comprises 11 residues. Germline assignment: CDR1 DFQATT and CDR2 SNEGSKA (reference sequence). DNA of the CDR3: TGCAGTGCTAGAGATGTTGTGGCCCAGCATTTT. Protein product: CSARDVVAQHF.

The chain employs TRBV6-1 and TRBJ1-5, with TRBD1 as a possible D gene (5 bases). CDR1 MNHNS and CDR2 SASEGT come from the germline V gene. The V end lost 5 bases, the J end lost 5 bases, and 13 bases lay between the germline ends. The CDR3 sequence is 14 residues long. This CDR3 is CASSPSRDDQPQHF. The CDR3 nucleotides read TGTGCCAGCAGTCCTTCCAGGGATGATCAGCCCCAGCATTTT.

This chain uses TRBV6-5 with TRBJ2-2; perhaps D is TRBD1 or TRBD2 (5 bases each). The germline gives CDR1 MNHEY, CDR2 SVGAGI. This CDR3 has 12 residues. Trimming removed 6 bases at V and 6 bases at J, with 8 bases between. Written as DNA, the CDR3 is TGTGCCAGCAGGGGGCGGGCCGGGGAGCTGTTTTTT. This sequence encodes CASRGRAGELFF.

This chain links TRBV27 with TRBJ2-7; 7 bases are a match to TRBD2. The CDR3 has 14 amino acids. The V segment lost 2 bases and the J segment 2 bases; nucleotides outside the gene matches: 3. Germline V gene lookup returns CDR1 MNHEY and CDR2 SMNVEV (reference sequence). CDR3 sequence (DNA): TGTGCCAGCAGTTTAAAGGCGGGGGCCTACGAGCAGTACTTC. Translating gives CASSLKAGAYEQYF.

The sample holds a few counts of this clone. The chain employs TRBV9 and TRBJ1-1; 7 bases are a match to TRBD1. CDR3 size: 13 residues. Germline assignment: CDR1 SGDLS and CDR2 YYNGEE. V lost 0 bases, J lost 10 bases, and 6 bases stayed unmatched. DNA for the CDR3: TGTGCCAGCAGCGTAGCAGGGGGAGAAAGAGCTTTCTTT. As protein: CASSVAGGERAFF.